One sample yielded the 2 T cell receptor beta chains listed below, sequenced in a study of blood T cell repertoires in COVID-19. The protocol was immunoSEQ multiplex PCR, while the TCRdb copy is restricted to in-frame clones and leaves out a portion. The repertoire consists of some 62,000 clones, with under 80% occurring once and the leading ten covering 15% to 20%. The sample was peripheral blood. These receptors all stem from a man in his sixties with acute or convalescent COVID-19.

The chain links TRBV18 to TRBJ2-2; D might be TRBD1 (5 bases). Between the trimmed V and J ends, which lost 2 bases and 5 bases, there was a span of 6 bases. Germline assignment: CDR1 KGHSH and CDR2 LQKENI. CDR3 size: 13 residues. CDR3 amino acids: CASSPGATGELFF. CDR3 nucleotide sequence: TGTGCCAGCTCACCAGGGGCAACCGGGGAGCTGTTTTTT. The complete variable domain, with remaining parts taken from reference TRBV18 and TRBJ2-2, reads NAGVMQNPRHLVRRRGQEARLRCSPMKGHSHVYWYRQLPEEGLKFMVYLQKENIIDESGMPKERFSAEFPKEGPSILRIQQVVRGDSAAYFCASSPGATGELFFGEGSRLTVL.

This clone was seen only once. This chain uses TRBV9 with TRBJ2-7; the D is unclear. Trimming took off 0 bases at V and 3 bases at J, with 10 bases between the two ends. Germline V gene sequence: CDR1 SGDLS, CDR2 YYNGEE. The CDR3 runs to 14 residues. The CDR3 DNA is TGTGCCAGCAGCGTAGCTGGCACCAACTACGAGCAGTACTTC. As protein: CASSVAGTNYEQYF.